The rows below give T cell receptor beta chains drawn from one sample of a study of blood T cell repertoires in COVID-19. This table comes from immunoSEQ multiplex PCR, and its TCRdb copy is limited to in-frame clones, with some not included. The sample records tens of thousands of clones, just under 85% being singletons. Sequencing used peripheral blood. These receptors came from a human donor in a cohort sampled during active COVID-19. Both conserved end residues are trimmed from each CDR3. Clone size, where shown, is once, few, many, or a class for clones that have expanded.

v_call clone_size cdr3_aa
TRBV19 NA ASVRQGASWYGYT
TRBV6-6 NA AIRQDRGDYGYT
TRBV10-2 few ASSEPPGWDEQY
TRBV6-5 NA ASSGQGTYEQY
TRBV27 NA ASSLFPGSGSTQY
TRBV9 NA ASSVGSSGVLTDTQY
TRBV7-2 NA ASSPGEGRMYGYT
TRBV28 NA ASSLRNPGELF
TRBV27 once ASTDLADTQY
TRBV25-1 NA ATQQRDRGDTQY
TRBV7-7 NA ASSLFPGESYEQY
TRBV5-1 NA ASWQGNTGELF
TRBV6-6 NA ASTSTGTGGYT
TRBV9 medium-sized ASSGQGAYEQY
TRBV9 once ASSRSGTSNQPQH
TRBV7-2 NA ASSLGLDVQF
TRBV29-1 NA SAEDSSSGNTIY
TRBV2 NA ASGGGNSYEQY
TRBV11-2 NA ASSPRTGMGTEAF
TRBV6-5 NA ASSRTGGREAF
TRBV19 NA ASQPRGFGTEAF
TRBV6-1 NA ASSDPGTLTEAF
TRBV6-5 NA ASNTGGTGGYT
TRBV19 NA ASSPDRLSNQPQH
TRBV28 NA ASIIGGQTGDQETQY
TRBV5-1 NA ASSQDSSYEQY
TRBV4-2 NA ASSQELAGGTYNEQF
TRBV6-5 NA ASSFARGEANSPLH
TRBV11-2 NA ASSPLYEQY
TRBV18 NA ASSWTSGGGSYNEQF
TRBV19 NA ASSSGTGAYEQY
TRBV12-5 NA ASGSRLGGASNQPQH
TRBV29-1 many SIRGTDTQY
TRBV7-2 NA ASSQWRGPYEQY
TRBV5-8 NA ASSSGMYSNQPQH